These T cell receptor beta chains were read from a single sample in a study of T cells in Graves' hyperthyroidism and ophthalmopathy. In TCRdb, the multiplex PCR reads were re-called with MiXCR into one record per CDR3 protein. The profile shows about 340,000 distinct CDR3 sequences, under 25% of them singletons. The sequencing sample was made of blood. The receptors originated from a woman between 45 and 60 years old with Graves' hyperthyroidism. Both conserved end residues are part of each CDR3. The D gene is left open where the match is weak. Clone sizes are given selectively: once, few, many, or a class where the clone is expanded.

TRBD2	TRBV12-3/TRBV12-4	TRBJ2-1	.	TGTGCCAGCAGTTTAACGCTAGCGGGAGAATATGAGCAGTTCTTC	CASSLTLAGEYEQFF
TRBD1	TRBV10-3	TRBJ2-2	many	TGTGCCATCAGTGAGTCAAGACAGGGGAACACCGGGGAGCTGTTTTTT	CAISESRQGNTGELFF
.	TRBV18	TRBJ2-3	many	TGTGCCAGCTCACCTCGGGCAACAGATACGCAGTATTTT	CASSPRATDTQYF
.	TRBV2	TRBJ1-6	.	TGTGCCAGCAGGTACAACAGAAATTCACCCCTCCACTTT	CASRYNRNSPLHF
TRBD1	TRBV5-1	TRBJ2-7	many	TGCGCCAGCAGCAGGGGTGGGACAGGAGTCGAGCAGTACTTC	CASSRGGTGVEQYF
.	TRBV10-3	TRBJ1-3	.	TGTGCCATCAGTAGGACAGTGAGCTCTGGAAACACCATATATTTT	CAISRTVSSGNTIYF
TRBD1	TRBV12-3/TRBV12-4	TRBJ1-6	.	TGTGCCAGCAGGGCCGGGACAGGGGGCAATTCACCCCTCCACTTT	CASRAGTGGNSPLHF
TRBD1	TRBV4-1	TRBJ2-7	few	TGCGCCAGCAGCCAAGGGTGGGTCGGGACAGCCGGTAGTGGAGAGCAGTACTTC	CASSQGWVGTAGSGEQYF
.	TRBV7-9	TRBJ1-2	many	TGTGCCAGCAGCTTAGCAGCAGGGAATGGCTACACCTTC	CASSLAAGNGYTF
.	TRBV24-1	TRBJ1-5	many	TGTGCCACGTGCATGGGCAGGCCCACTATCGAAGCCTTTTATAGCAATCAGCCCCAGCATTTT	CATCMGRPTIEAFYSNQPQHF
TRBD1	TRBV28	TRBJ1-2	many	TGTGCCAGTGAGACAGGGGGCTGGTATGGCTACACCTTC	CASETGGWYGYTF
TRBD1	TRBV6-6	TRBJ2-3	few	TGTGCCAGCAGTTACAGGGGGACAGGCACAGATACGCAGTATTTT	CASSYRGTGTDTQYF
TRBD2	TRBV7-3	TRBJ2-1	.	TGTGCCAGCAGCTTACGGCTAGCGGGGTTCAATGAGCAGTTCTTC	CASSLRLAGFNEQFF
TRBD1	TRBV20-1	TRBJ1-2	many	TGCAGTGCTAGAGAGCCAGGGGGTAGCTATGGCTACACCTTC	CSAREPGGSYGYTF
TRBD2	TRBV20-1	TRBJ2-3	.	TGCAAGGCGGCGGGAGGGGGTCCTCCAGATACGCAGTATTTT	CKAAGGGPPDTQYF
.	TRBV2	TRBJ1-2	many	TGTGCCAGCAGTGTATTGCAAACCGCACAGGGAGGCTACACCTTC	CASSVLQTAQGGYTF
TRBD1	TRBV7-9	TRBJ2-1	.	TGTGCCAGCAGCTTCAAGAGGCGACAGGGCAATGAGCAGTTCTTC	CASSFKRRQGNEQFF
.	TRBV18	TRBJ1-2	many	TGTGCCAGCTCACCACCCACAGCTCCTAACTATGGCTACACCTTC	CASSPPTAPNYGYTF
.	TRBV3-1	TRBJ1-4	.	TGTGCCAGCAGCGTAGCCCGGGGGACTAATGAAAAACTGTTTTTT	CASSVARGTNEKLFF
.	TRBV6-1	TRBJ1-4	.	TGTGCCAGCAGTCGTGGCCTTAATGAAAAACTGTTTTTT	CASSRGLNEKLFF
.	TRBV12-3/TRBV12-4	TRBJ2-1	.	TGTGCCAGCAGTTTAGCGACCAGGGAGCAGTTCTTC	CASSLATREQFF
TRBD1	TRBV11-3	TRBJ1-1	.	TGTGCCAGCAGCCCTTCACGACAGGGGGAAGCTTTCTTT	CASSPSRQGEAFF
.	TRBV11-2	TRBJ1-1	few	TGTGCCAGCAGCTCCTCCGAGGGAGAAGCGACTGAAGCTTTCTTT	CASSSSEGEATEAFF
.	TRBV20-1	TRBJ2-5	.	TGCAGTGCTGATGGAGATTTTCAAGAGACCCAGTACTTC	CSADGDFQETQYF
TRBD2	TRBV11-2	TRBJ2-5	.	TGTGCCAGCAGCTTAGCGGTCACTAGCGGGAGTATGAAGACCCAGTACTTC	CASSLAVTSGSMKTQYF
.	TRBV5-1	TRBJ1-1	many	TGCGCCAGCAGCTTCCAACCGATGAACACTGAAGCTTTCTTT	CASSFQPMNTEAFF
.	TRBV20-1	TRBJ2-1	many	TGCAGTGCTAGAGGTGTGACAGGGAGGAATGAGCAGTTCTTC	CSARGVTGRNEQFF
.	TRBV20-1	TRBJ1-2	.	TGCAGTGCTAGAGATCTGGGGGCAGTCAACTATGGCTACACCTTC	CSARDLGAVNYGYTF
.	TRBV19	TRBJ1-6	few	TGTGCCAGTGGGCGCTCCTATAATTCACCCCTCCACTTT	CASGRSYNSPLHF
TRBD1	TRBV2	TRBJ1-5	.	TGTGCCAGCAGGGCCGGACAGGGTCAGGCGAATCAGCCCCAGCATTTT	CASRAGQGQANQPQHF
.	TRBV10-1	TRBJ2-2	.	TGCGCCAGCAGTGAGTCGTCGGTACCCGGGGAGCTGTTTTTT	CASSESSVPGELFF
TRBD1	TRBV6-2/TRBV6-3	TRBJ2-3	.	TGTGCCAGCACCCGTCGACAGGGATCAGATACGCAGTATTTT	CASTRRQGSDTQYF
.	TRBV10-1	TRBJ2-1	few	TGCGCCAGCAGTATGCCAGGGTATGAGCAGTTCTTC	CASSMPGYEQFF
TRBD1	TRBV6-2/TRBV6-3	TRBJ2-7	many	TGTGCCAGCGGAAGGGGACAGGGGGCTCCAAACTACGAGCAGTACTTC	CASGRGQGAPNYEQYF